The 8 T cell receptor beta chains given below trace back to one sample, sequenced in a study of cytomegalovirus exposure and HLA in healthy donors. The PCR employed 60 Vbeta primers together with 13 Jbeta primers. Repertoires were generated with immunoSEQ multiplex PCR, while TCRdb's copy carries only in-frame clones and drops some. In the table there are about 160,000 clones, roughly 72% of which are singletons. The sample taken for sequencing was PBMCs. Receptor source: a woman in her forties in good health and CMV-seronegative.

The rearrangement uses TRBV19 and TRBJ1-1; TRBD1 matches at 8 bases. V shed 8 bases, J shed 5 bases, and the junction held 4 bases outside the gene matches. Looked up from germline, CDR1 is LNHDA and CDR2 is SQIVND (reference sequence). The CDR3 loop spans 12 amino acids. CDR3 protein: CASSGGWTEAFF. CDR3 in DNA: TGTGCCAGTTCAGGGGGCTGGACTGAAGCTTTCTTT.

The V and J genes are TRBV30 and TRBJ2-7; 7 bases line up with TRBD1. Germline V CDR1 and CDR2: GTSNPN, SVGIG (reference sequence). V lost 5 bases, J lost 6 bases, and 4 bases stayed unmatched. This CDR3 is built from 11 residues. CDR3 sequence: CAWQSGGEQYF. The CDR3 bases are TGTGCCTGGCAGTCAGGGGGCGAGCAGTACTTC.

This chain connects TRBV30 to TRBJ1-2; a weak D match, TRBD1 (5 bases). This CDR3 has 11 amino acids. Germline CDR1 reads GTSNPN; CDR2 reads SVGIG (reference sequence). V was clipped by 7 bases and J by 5 bases, with 11 bases between them. The CDR3 loop is CALQVTYGYTF. The CDR3 region has the DNA TGTGCCTTACAGGTGACTTATGGCTACACCTTC.

The CDR3 nucleotides read TGTGCCAGCAGCTTATGGTCATCCGCAGGGAGGTCCTACAATGAGCAGTTCTTC. This encodes CASSLWSSAGRSYNEQFF. The chain is built from TRBV11-2 and TRBJ2-1, with D tentatively TRBD2 (6 bases). CDR1 SGHAT and CDR2 FQNNGV come from the germline V gene. The CDR3 contains 18 residues. V lost 2 bases to trimming and J lost 1 base, with 18 bases between them.

This clone showed up just a few times. The CDR3 sequence: CASSDSPNTEAFF. The CDR3, as DNA: TGTGCCAGCAGTGACAGCCCGAACACTGAAGCTTTCTTT. V is TRBV6-5 and J is TRBJ1-1; D perhaps matches TRBD1 (5 bases). This CDR3 region has 13 residues. Per the germline V gene, CDR1 is MNHEY and CDR2 is SVGAGI. The germline V and J ends were trimmed by 5 bases and 1 base, with 8 bases remaining between them.

This clone was observed a handful of times. The chain links TRBV28 to TRBJ2-7; D is unresolved. CDR1 and CDR2 from the germline V gene are MDHEN and SYDVKM. This CDR3 contains 12 residues. Trimming left V 6 bases short and J 0 bases short, with 6 bases between. CDR3 loop: CASSFSSYEQYF. The CDR3 region has the DNA TGTGCCAGCAGCTTCTCCTCCTACGAGCAGTACTTC.

This clone occurred a few times. This rearrangement joins TRBV6-1 to TRBJ2-7; D is perhaps TRBD2 (5 bases). The germline gives CDR1 MNHNS, CDR2 SASEGT. V lost 3 bases, J lost 2 bases, and 8 bases lay in between. The CDR3 totals 13 residues. CDR3 in amino acids: CASSERETYEQYF. In DNA form, the CDR3 reads TGTGCCAGCAGTGAGAGGGAGACCTACGAGCAGTACTTC.

This clone was picked up a small number of times. The chain combines TRBV5-1 with TRBJ1-1; a possible D gene is TRBD1 (5 bases). V was trimmed by 0 bases and J by 4 bases, leaving 10 bases between them. Germline CDR1 SGHRS, CDR2 YFSETQ. CDR3 size: 14 residues. This chain's CDR3 is CASSLEGSGTEAFF. In DNA, the CDR3 is TGCGCCAGCAGCTTGGAGGGGTCGGGCACTGAAGCTTTCTTT.